A single sample is the source of the 23 T cell receptor beta chains below, sequenced in a study of blood T cell repertoires in COVID-19. TCRdb's copy holds only in-frame clones and misses some; the assay was immunoSEQ multiplex PCR. The data hold more than 150,000 clones, with 70% to 85% observed a single time. The sequencing input was peripheral blood. All receptors derive from a man aged 50-60 years who had recovered from COVID-19.

This clone occurred a few times. The J gene is TRBJ2-1, the V gene TRBV6-4, with 7 bases identical to TRBD1. The CDR3 spans 16 residues. CDR1 is MRHNA, CDR2 SNTAGT, per germline. With 0 bases clipped from V and 6 bases from J, the junction kept 8 bases outside the gene matches. The CDR3 protein is CASSDSLTGIRNEQFF. The CDR3 DNA sequence: TGTGCCAGCAGTGACTCTTTGACAGGGATACGCAATGAGCAGTTCTTC.

The chain has TRBV24-1 and TRBJ1-3; no clear D gene. The CDR3 is 16 residues long. Germline CDR1 KGHDR, CDR2 SFDVKD. Trimming shortened V by 3 bases and J by 0 bases, and 11 bases separated the two germline ends. The CDR3 spells CATSDPTASSGNTIYF. In DNA form, the CDR3 reads TGTGCCACCAGTGATCCCACAGCCTCCTCTGGAAACACCATATATTTT.

Many counts were recorded for this clone. The chain employs TRBV10-3 and TRBJ1-2; TRBD1 agrees at 10 bases. V shed 6 bases and J 7 bases; nucleotides not matched to a gene: 8. Germline V CDR1 and CDR2: ENHRY, SYGVKD. The CDR3 loop spans 14 amino acids. CDR3 sequence: CAIRTGGLYSGYTF. The CDR3 nucleotides read TGTGCCATCAGGACAGGGGGCCTTTACTCTGGCTACACCTTC.

V gene TRBV21-1 combines with J gene TRBJ2-1; the DNA was not used to check the table's D call, TRBD1. TRBV21-1 is a pseudogene locus. This CDR3 contains 14 residues. The CDR3 bases are TGTGCCAGCCAAAACGTCACAGCCTACAATGAGCAGTTCTTC. Protein: CASQNVTAYNEQFF.

The chain recombines TRBV29-1 with TRBJ1-1; 8 bases are shared with TRBD1. Looked up from germline, CDR1 is SQVTM and CDR2 is ANQGSEA. The junction had 18 bases not matched to a gene; V was cut back by 0 bases and J by 6 bases. CDR3 length equals 18 residues. CDR3 coding DNA: TGCAGCGTTGAAGATAGACAGGGGACCCTTCAAATGGGCGCTGAAGCTTTCTTT. Its protein is CSVEDRQGTLQMGAEAFF. The whole variable domain, filled in from reference TRBV29-1 and TRBJ1-1, reads SAVISQKPSRDICQRGTSLTIQCQVDSQVTMMFWYRQQPGQSLTLIATANQGSEATYESGFVIDKFPISRPNLTFSTLTVSNMSPEDSSIYLCSVEDRQGTLQMGAEAFFGQGTRLTVV.

V is TRBV27 and J is TRBJ2-3; D ambiguous. Germline V lookup: CDR1 MNHEY, CDR2 SMNVEV (reference sequence). This CDR3 region has 14 residues. The V and J ends lost 5 bases and 4 bases respectively, with 13 bases between them. The DNA of the CDR3 is TGTGCCAGCAGTCTTTGGGCCTCCCCAGATACGCAGTATTTT. As protein: CASSLWASPDTQYF.

CDR3 loop: CASSIPQGQGAMIYGYTF. The CDR3 nucleotides read TGTGCCAGCAGTATCCCGCAGGGACAGGGGGCCATGATCTATGGCTACACCTTC. The J gene is TRBJ1-2, the V gene TRBV28; 12 positions match TRBD1. J lost 4 bases, V lost 5 bases, and 14 bases had no gene match. The CDR3 extends over 18 amino acids. Germline V gives CDR1 MDHEN, CDR2 SYDVKM.

The chain carries TRBV5-1 and TRBJ2-1; perhaps TRBD1 as D (5 bases). Deletions cut 4 bases from V and 1 base from J, with 15 bases between. The CDR3 has 16 amino acids. Per germline, CDR1 SGHRS and CDR2 YFSETQ. CDR3 sequence: CASSNTGLRSYNEQFF. The CDR3 DNA sequence: TGCGCCAGCAGCAATACAGGCCTCCGTTCCTACAATGAGCAGTTCTTC.

The sample holds a few counts of this clone. The chain has TRBV2 and TRBJ1-4; 7 bases are a match to TRBD1. This CDR3 is 14 amino acids long. CDR1 and CDR2 (germline): SNHLY, FYNNEI. The trim removed 8 bases at V and 7 bases at J, leaving 10 bases unmatched. The CDR3 DNA follows: TGTGCCAGCTCCAGGGACAGTTTCGTTGAAAAACTGTTTTTT. Protein product: CASSRDSFVEKLFF.

J is TRBJ1-6 and V is TRBV5-4, with 8 bases identical to TRBD1. The J segment lost 7 bases and the V segment lost 5 bases, leaving 5 bases of the junction unmatched. The CDR3 totals 14 residues. Germline values: CDR1 SGHNT, CDR2 YYREEE (reference sequence). CDR3 loop: CASSRDRSNSPLHF. The CDR3 coding sequence is TGTGCCAGCAGTCGGGACAGGTCCAATTCACCCCTCCACTTT. Filled out from reference TRBV5-4 and TRBJ1-6, the complete variable domain reads ETGVTQSPTHLIKTRGQQVTLRCSSQSGHNTVSWYQQALGQGPQFIFQYYREEENGRGNFPPRFSGLQFPNYSSELNVNALELDDSALYLCASSRDRSNSPLHFGNGTRLTVT.

The chain joins TRBV12-3 or TRBV12-4 to TRBJ1-2; D unresolved. The CDR3 length is 13 residues. V lost 6 bases to trimming and J lost 8 bases, with 16 bases between them. The CDR3 reads CASSHRRLGGYTF. CDR3 coding DNA: TGTGCCAGCAGCCATAGAAGACTCGGGGGCTACACCTTC.

The chain joins TRBV15 to TRBJ1-2, with a possible D match to TRBD1 (5 bases). V was clipped by 5 bases and J by 7 bases, with 14 bases between them. The CDR3 loop spans 13 amino acids. Germline CDR1 reads LNHNV; CDR2 reads YYDKDF (reference sequence). Here the CDR3 reads CATSSFQGGGYTF. CDR3 nucleotide sequence: TGTGCCACCAGCTCCTTCCAGGGTGGTGGCTACACCTTC.

The CDR3 spells CASSSFETGDQPQHF. The CDR3 DNA reads as TGTGCCAGCAGCTCTTTCGAGACAGGGGATCAGCCCCAGCATTTT. The chain recombines TRBV7-9 with TRBJ1-5, with 8 bases matching TRBD1. The CDR3 runs to 15 residues. The V gene end was trimmed by 4 bases and the J gene end by 5 bases; junction bases not matched to a gene: 7. The V gene's germline CDR1 is SEHNR and CDR2 FQNEAQ (reference sequence).

This sequence joins TRBV11-2 and TRBJ2-5, with 8 bases aligning to TRBD2. The J segment lost 4 bases and the V segment lost 2 bases, leaving 12 bases of the junction unmatched. The CDR3 contains 17 residues. Germline CDR1 is SGHAT and CDR2 is FQNNGV. The CDR3 loop is CASSLRVQRERGETQYF. CDR3 DNA sequence: TGTGCCAGCAGCTTAAGAGTACAGCGGGAGCGAGGAGAGACCCAGTACTTC.

The CDR3 bases are TGTGCCAGCAGTTTAGTTAGCGGGGACACAGATACGCAGTATTTT. This codes for CASSLVSGDTDTQYF. This chain links TRBV27 with TRBJ2-3; TRBD2 matches at 8 bases. The V gene end was trimmed by 2 bases and the J gene end by 2 bases; junction bases not matched to a gene: 3. Germline V gene sequence: CDR1 MNHEY, CDR2 SMNVEV (reference sequence). This CDR3 region has 15 residues.

This chain connects TRBV10-1 to TRBJ1-2; D is ambiguous. The CDR3 sequence is 13 residues long. V dropped 0 bases and J dropped 8 bases, with 10 bases sitting between them. From germline, CDR1 is WNHNN and CDR2 SYGVQD (reference sequence). The CDR3 spells CASSESKQYGYTF. The CDR3 DNA follows: TGCGCCAGCAGTGAGTCGAAACAATACGGCTACACCTTC.

The chain combines TRBV6-1 with TRBJ2-2; TRBD1 agrees at 9 bases. Germline loops: CDR1 MNHNS, CDR2 SASEGT. This CDR3 spans 15 amino acids. V shed 1 base and J 4 bases; nucleotides not matched to a gene: 1. This chain's CDR3 is CASSEETGGTGELFF. In nucleotides, the CDR3 is TGTGCCAGCAGTGAAGAGACAGGGGGCACCGGGGAGCTGTTTTTT.

V usage is TRBV9 and J usage is TRBJ2-6, with TRBD2 identical over 16 bases. The CDR3 has 21 amino acids. V was pared by 1 base and J by 2 bases, with 9 bases of the junction left unmatched. Looked up from germline, CDR1 is SGDLS and CDR2 is YYNGEE. CDR3 coding DNA: TGTGCCAGCAGCGTATCCCCGGGACTAGCGGGAGGGCTGACTGGGGCCAACGTCCTGACTTTC. Residues: CASSVSPGLAGGLTGANVLTF.

The V call is TRBV30, the J call TRBJ1-2, with 10 bases identical to TRBD1. The CDR3 spans 15 residues. Germline loops: CDR1 GTSNPN, CDR2 SVGIG (reference sequence). After removal of 0 bases from V and 7 bases from J, the junction contained 8 bases not matched to a gene. The DNA for the CDR3 is TGTGCCTGGAGTGTACGGGACAGGGGAAATTTTGGCTACACCTTC. Its protein product is CAWSVRDRGNFGYTF.

In this sample, this clone turned up a few times. The chain couples TRBV6-5 to TRBJ1-6; the match to TRBD1 covers 8 bases. Trimming cost V 2 bases and J 8 bases; bases outside gene matches: 5. This CDR3 region has 15 residues. Germline loops: CDR1 MNHEY, CDR2 SVGAGI. The CDR3 coding sequence is TGTGCCAGCAGTTACACGACAGGGGAAGATTCACCCCTCCACTTT. It yields the protein CASSYTTGEDSPLHF.

The V and J genes are TRBV2 and TRBJ2-7; 11 bases fit TRBD1. Germline values: CDR1 SNHLY, CDR2 FYNNEI. V was clipped by 6 bases and J by 5 bases; unmatched bases: 6. This CDR3 has 14 amino acids. The CDR3 loop is CASRGQGAVHEQYF. CDR3 in DNA: TGTGCCAGCAGAGGACAGGGGGCTGTCCACGAGCAGTACTTC.

The chain links TRBV30 to TRBJ2-2; a possible D gene is TRBD1 (5 bases). The CDR3 runs to 16 residues. Germline V gene lookup returns CDR1 GTSNPN and CDR2 SVGIG (reference sequence). Between the trimmed V and J ends, which lost 1 base and 0 bases, there was a span of 12 bases. The DNA for the CDR3 is TGTGCCTGGAGTGCCGGACACTCCACGAACACCGGGGAGCTGTTTTTT. Protein: CAWSAGHSTNTGELFF.

This chain joins TRBV7-9 and TRBJ2-7; D unresolved. V lost 4 bases and J lost 5, with 9 bases in between. This CDR3 region has 12 residues. From germline, CDR1 is SEHNR and CDR2 FQNEAQ (reference sequence). The CDR3 DNA follows: TGTGCCAGCAGCTCCTCGGGTAACGAGCAGTACTTC. Encoded protein: CASSSSGNEQYF.